These 6 T cell receptor beta chains were sequenced from one sample in a study of blood T cells in healthy people across ages. PCR was performed a second time for about 7 to 12 cycles using a sample-barcoded 5' primer and a J-beta primer mix. TCRdb fed the 5' RACE reads into MiXCR, producing one record per CDR3 protein. The sample has under 2 million distinct CDR3 sequences; around 36% are singletons. The sample consisted of blood. These receptors all come from a young woman in good health.

In this sample, this clonotype turned up a few times. The V gene is TRBV4-2, the J gene TRBJ2-5, with TRBD2 as a possible D gene (6 bases). In germline, CDR1 is LGHNA, CDR2 YNFKEQ. The length of the CDR3 is 16 residues. V lost 4 bases, J lost 5 bases, and 20 bases lay in between. In DNA form, the CDR3 reads TGTGCCAGCAGCCGGAGCAGAGGGCGGGATGGGGAGACCCAGTACTTC. Translation gives CASSRSRGRDGETQYF.

This clonotype was counted only a few times. In nucleotides, the CDR3 is TGTGCCAGCAGCAACAGACAGGAGACTTGGTATGGCTACACCTTC. Protein: CASSNRQETWYGYTF. The chain has TRBV4-2 and TRBJ1-2; D might be TRBD1 (6 bases). The CDR3 is 15 residues long. Germline V gene data show CDR1 as LGHNA and CDR2 as YNFKEQ. V dropped 5 bases and J dropped 5 bases, with 18 bases sitting between them.

The DNA of the CDR3 is TGTGCCTGGAGTGCACCGGGACTAGCGGACCCTAAACAGCAGTACTTC. Translation gives CAWSAPGLADPKQQYF. J is TRBJ2-4 and V is TRBV30, with 11 bases lining up with TRBD2. This CDR3 has 16 residues. From germline, CDR1 is GTSNPN and CDR2 SVGIG (reference sequence). J lost 13 bases, V lost 1 base, and 15 bases had no gene match.

In this sample, this clonotype turned up a few times. V gene TRBV11-2 combines with J gene TRBJ2-3, with D unresolved. In germline, CDR1 is SGHAT, CDR2 FQNNGV. Trimming took 1 base from V and 0 from J, leaving 8 bases between them. This CDR3 contains 15 residues. The CDR3 DNA reads TGTGCCAGCAGCTTAGGAATGATAAGCACAGATACGCAGTATTTT. Amino acid sequence: CASSLGMISTDTQYF.

This clonotype was counted between two and nine times. The J gene is TRBJ2-1, the V gene TRBV5-6, with D perhaps matching TRBD1 (6 bases). This CDR3 is 18 amino acids long. The V and J ends lost 0 bases and 0 bases respectively, with 16 bases between them. Germline-derived CDR1 and CDR2 are SGHDT and YYEEEE. CDR3 protein: CASSLDGLGGSSYNEQFF. The CDR3 DNA reads as TGTGCCAGCAGCTTGGACGGATTAGGGGGTAGCTCCTACAATGAGCAGTTCTTC.

The J gene is TRBJ2-7, the V gene TRBV5-6; 7 bases are a match to TRBD2. Germline loops: CDR1 SGHDT, CDR2 YYEEEE. This CDR3 contains 17 residues. Trimming took 4 bases from V and 0 from J; bases not matched to a gene: 13. The CDR3 region has the DNA TGTGCCAGCAGCATTAGACTACACGGCGGGAGCTCCTACGAGCAGTACTTC. It encodes CASSIRLHGGSSYEQYF.